These 22 T cell receptor beta chains share one sample of origin, sequenced in a study of T cells in Graves' hyperthyroidism and ophthalmopathy. There were TCR beta CDR3 regions amplified from RNA transcripts. The HTBI primer set was used in a first-round RT-PCR of the TCR CDR3. TCRdb re-analysed the multiplex PCR reads in MiXCR, keeping a single row per CDR3 protein. The table has hundreds of thousands of distinct CDR3 sequences, about 20% seen once. Input material: blood. The receptors come from a man aged 25 to 40 with Graves' ophthalmopathy.

This clonotype was recorded many times. The rearrangement joins TRBV2 to TRBJ1-2; D gene uncertain. The length of the CDR3 is 14 residues. V was trimmed by 6 bases and J by 4 bases, leaving 15 bases between them. Germline CDR1 SNHLY, CDR2 FYNNEI. DNA for the CDR3: TGTGCCAGCAGCGAGGACGGCAAGCGCTATGGCTACACCTTC. Its protein is CASSEDGKRYGYTF.

The table lists this clonotype with many counts. The chain recombines TRBV7-2 with TRBJ1-4; no clear D gene. Germline V gene lookup returns CDR1 SGHTA and CDR2 FQGNSA. The CDR3 has 15 residues. The V gene lost 0 bases and the J gene lost 3 bases, with 8 bases spanning the gap. The CDR3 sequence: CASSLAWRANEKLFF. CDR3 coding DNA: TGTGCCAGCAGCTTAGCGTGGCGGGCTAATGAAAAACTGTTTTTT.

This clonotype showed up just a few times. The chain carries TRBV4-1 and TRBJ2-7; D perhaps matches TRBD2 (5 bases). The CDR3 spans 14 residues. V was cut by 3 bases and J by 1 base, with 10 bases left in between. Germline values: CDR1 MGHRA, CDR2 YSYEKL. DNA of the CDR3: TGCGCCAGCAGCCACCGTAGCGAGTCCTACGAGCAGTACTTC. Its protein product is CASSHRSESYEQYF.

This clonotype was seen more than once but under ten times. The gene calls are TRBV7-8 and TRBJ1-2; no definite D call. This CDR3 has 16 residues. V was cut by 2 bases and J by 4 bases, with 17 bases left in between. Germline CDR1 and CDR2: SGHVS and FQNEAQ. In nucleotides, the CDR3 is TGTGCCAGCAGCTTAAGTAATGCGGGTCGCGGCTATGGCTACACCTTC. Translation gives CASSLSNAGRGYGYTF.

The V call is TRBV27, the J call TRBJ1-2; 8 bases align to TRBD1. This CDR3 has 15 residues. Germline V gene lookup returns CDR1 MNHEY and CDR2 SMNVEV (reference sequence). Trimming at V came to 6 bases and at J to 5 bases, leaving 11 bases not matched to a gene. Here the CDR3 reads CASRDTTGGFYGYTF. The CDR3 DNA reads as TGTGCCAGCAGGGATACTACAGGGGGGTTTTATGGCTACACCTTC.

This clonotype was recorded many times. CDR3 protein: CASSQIAASTDTQYF. The CDR3 bases are TGTGCCAGCAGTCAGATAGCGGCCAGCACAGATACGCAGTATTTT. The rearrangement joins TRBV28 to TRBJ2-3, with D tentatively TRBD2 (6 bases). Germline V CDR1 and CDR2: MDHEN, SYDVKM. This CDR3 has 15 residues. V shed 5 bases and J shed 0 bases, with 12 bases lying between them.

V usage is TRBV6-5 and J usage is TRBJ2-7, with D perhaps TRBD1 (6 bases). The CDR3 has 17 amino acids. Trimming took 2 bases from V and 3 from J, leaving 20 bases between them. The V gene's germline CDR1 is MNHEY and CDR2 SVGAGI. CDR3 nucleotide sequence: TGTGCCAGCAGTTACCAGGGGAGCTTGCTCCAGTACTACGAGCAGTACTTC. Translating gives CASSYQGSLLQYYEQYF.

This clonotype came up a few times. The chain combines TRBV18 with TRBJ2-7; no clear D. Between the trimmed V and J ends, which lost 0 bases and 0 bases, there was a span of 6 bases. Germline V gene data show CDR1 as KGHSH and CDR2 as LQKENI. The CDR3 loop spans 14 amino acids. CDR3 region: CASSPPGYSYEQYF. CDR3 coding DNA: TGTGCCAGCTCACCACCAGGGTACTCCTACGAGCAGTACTTC.

This clonotype was found many times. V usage is TRBV7-2 and J usage is TRBJ2-3; D is undetermined. CDR1 and CDR2 from the germline V gene are SGHTA and FQGNSA. V lost 2 bases to trimming and J lost 2 bases, with 11 bases between them. This CDR3 contains 15 residues. The CDR3 protein is CASSLSSPFTDTQYF. The CDR3 DNA reads as TGTGCCAGCAGCTTATCTAGTCCTTTCACAGATACGCAGTATTTT.

V and J are TRBV5-5 and TRBJ2-7; 7 bases line up with TRBD1. V trimming: 4 bases; J trimming: 3 bases; junction bases outside the gene matches: 10. Germline-derived CDR1 and CDR2 are SGHKS and YYEKEE (reference sequence). This CDR3 contains 15 residues. This CDR3 is CASSPTGSIDYEQYF. CDR3 nucleotides: TGTGCCAGCAGCCCGACAGGGAGTATCGACTACGAGCAGTACTTC.

This clonotype was found many times. CDR3 loop: CASSLGIGGNQETQYF. The CDR3 region has the DNA TGTGCCAGCAGCCTAGGGATAGGCGGCAACCAAGAGACCCAGTACTTC. J is TRBJ2-5 and V is TRBV11-2; D not resolved. The ends were cut back, 5 bases at V and 0 bases at J, with 16 bases in the middle. CDR1 is SGHAT, CDR2 FQNNGV, per germline. CDR3 length: 16 residues.

This clonotype was counted only a few times. The V and J genes are TRBV12-3 or TRBV12-4 and TRBJ2-7, with a weak D call TRBD1 (5 bases). The V end lost 5 bases, the J end lost 3 bases, and 17 bases lay between the germline ends. The length of the CDR3 is 15 residues. Here the CDR3 DNA reads TGTGCCAGCAGTCCCAGTGGGGCCCTACGCTACGAGCAGTACTTC. Amino acid sequence: CASSPSGALRYEQYF.

This rearrangement joins TRBV6-5 to TRBJ2-7, with TRBD2 identical over 8 bases. The ends lost 6 bases at V and 5 bases at J; junction bases unmatched: 6. The germline gives CDR1 MNHEY, CDR2 SVGAGI. The CDR3 sequence is 13 residues long. The CDR3 bases are TGTGCCAGCAGATTAGCGGGAAACAACGAGCAGTACTTC. Translation: CASRLAGNNEQYF.

This clonotype was detected a few times. The gene calls are TRBV5-1 and TRBJ2-5; D possibly corresponds to TRBD1 (7 bases). CDR1 SGHRS and CDR2 YFSETQ come from the germline V gene. The CDR3 has 12 residues. The ends were cut back, 4 bases at V and 6 bases at J, with 10 bases in the middle. The CDR3 coding sequence is TGCGCCAGCAGCGCGGGACAGCAGACCCAGTACTTC. This translates into CASSAGQQTQYF. The full variable domain, completed using reference TRBV5-1 and TRBJ2-5, is KAGVTQTPRYLIKTRGQQVTLSCSPISGHRSVSWYQQTPGQGLQFLFEYFSETQRNKGNFPGRFSGRQFSNSRSEMNVSTLELGDSALYLCASSAGQQTQYFGPGTRLLVL.

This clonotype was picked up a small number of times. The V call is TRBV20-1, the J call TRBJ2-5; perhaps TRBD2 as D (6 bases). Germline V gives CDR1 DFQATT, CDR2 SNEGSKA (reference sequence). Deletions cut 0 bases from V and 5 bases from J, with 10 bases between. The CDR3 totals 13 residues. The CDR3 region is CSARDRAGETQYF. In DNA, the CDR3 is TGCAGTGCTAGAGACAGGGCGGGGGAGACCCAGTACTTC.

The V call is TRBV29-1, the J call TRBJ1-1; 7 nucleotides agree with TRBD1. There are 14 residues in the CDR3. The ends lost 7 bases at V and 0 bases at J; junction bases unmatched: 8. Germline V gene sequence: CDR1 SQVTM, CDR2 ANQGSEA. Here the CDR3 reads CSARGQRLNTEAFF. In nucleotides, the CDR3 is TGCAGCGCTCGGGGACAGCGTTTGAACACTGAAGCTTTCTTT.

The chain links TRBV11-2 to TRBJ2-2; 7 bases are a match to TRBD1. The J segment lost 4 bases and the V segment lost 2 bases, leaving 4 bases of the junction unmatched. This CDR3 region has 15 residues. Germline loops: CDR1 SGHAT, CDR2 FQNNGV. The CDR3 sequence: CASSLRTGITGELFF. CDR3 coding DNA: TGTGCCAGCAGCTTACGGACAGGAATCACCGGGGAGCTGTTTTTT. The entire variable domain, with the rest obtained from reference TRBV11-2 and TRBJ2-2, is as follows: EAGVAQSPRYKIIEKRQSVAFWCNPISGHATLYWYQQILGQGPKLLIQFQNNGVVDDSQLPKDRFSAERLKGVDSTLKIQPAKLEDSAVYLCASSLRTGITGELFFGEGSRLTVL.

This rearrangement joins TRBV10-3 to TRBJ2-7, with 8 positions matching TRBD2. Germline lookup yields CDR1 ENHRY and CDR2 SYGVKD. The CDR3 loop spans 14 amino acids. The junction had 5 bases not matched to a gene; V was cut back by 6 bases and J by 1 base. The CDR3 DNA sequence: TGTGCCATCAGCCCCGGGACTAGGTCCTACGAGCAGTACTTC. Encoded protein: CAISPGTRSYEQYF.

CDR3 nucleotide sequence: TGTGCCAGCAGCTTAGCTGTGGGCAGGGCTCTATACAATGAGCAGTTCTTC. Protein: CASSLAVGRALYNEQFF. This chain joins TRBV7-6 and TRBJ2-1; D may be TRBD1 (5 bases). Germline-derived CDR1 and CDR2 are SGHVS and FNYEAQ. This CDR3 has 17 amino acids. V lost 0 bases to trimming and J lost 4 bases, with 16 bases between them.

The chain joins TRBV9 to TRBJ2-5, with D perhaps TRBD1 or TRBD2 (7 bases each). Deletions cut 3 bases from V and 1 base from J, with 19 bases between. Germline lookup yields CDR1 SGDLS and CDR2 YYNGEE. This CDR3 has 17 amino acids. In DNA form, the CDR3 reads TGTGCCAGCAGCGCGGGTGGGGCAGGGGGGGGCCAAGAGACCCAGTACTTC. Amino acid sequence: CASSAGGAGGGQETQYF.

This clonotype came up a few times. The V and J genes are TRBV20-1 and TRBJ2-5; 9 bases fit TRBD2. CDR1 and CDR2 (germline): DFQATT, SNEGSKA (reference sequence). Unmatched junction bases numbered 7, after V lost 3 bases and J lost 2 bases. The CDR3 runs 15 residues. The CDR3 is CSASHLSGSQETQYF. The CDR3 coding sequence is TGCAGTGCTAGTCACCTTAGCGGGAGTCAAGAGACCCAGTACTTC.

This clonotype was counted at least ten times. The rearrangement joins TRBV11-1 to TRBJ1-1, with 8 positions matching TRBD1. The CDR3 length is 15 residues. Unmatched junction bases numbered 5, after V lost 4 bases and J lost 1 base. Germline V gives CDR1 SGHAT, CDR2 FQDESV (reference sequence). CDR3 amino acids: CASSSPGTGNTEAFF. The DNA of the CDR3 is TGTGCCAGCAGCTCACCAGGGACAGGGAACACTGAAGCTTTCTTT. Supplemented by reference TRBV11-1 and TRBJ1-1, the full variable domain reads EAEVAQSPRYKITEKSQAVAFWCDPISGHATLYWYRQILGQGPELLVQFQDESVVDDSQLPKDRFSAERLKGVDSTLKIQPAELGDSAMYLCASSSPGTGNTEAFFGQGTRLTVV.